This TCR beta chain was documented in a study of blood T cell repertoires in COVID-19. Study-level information: Samples taken during acute and convalescent COVID-19 were collected in the United States, Italy and Spain. PBMCs, B-cell-depleted T cells, or T cells provided the cDNA or gDNA that made up the material.

CDR1 and CDR2 (germline): SEHNR, FQNEAQ (reference sequence). CDR3 length: 16 amino acids. With V trimmed by 4 bases and J by 2 bases, 8 bases remained unmatched. Cohort assignment relied on participant-reported clinical history. Original data processing: Using reference gene primer amplification, nucleated cell counts were estimated. Sequenced by immunoSEQ multiplex PCR; TCRdb stores in-frame clones only, minus some. The V and J calls and clone size are taken from that table; D and trimming were inferred from the DNA. This sample has hundreds of thousands of clones; 85% to 90% occur once, and the top ten carry roughly 1.7%.

The receptor's source is a man in his forties who had recovered from COVID-19. The chain carries TRBV7-9 and TRBJ2-1; 7 nucleotides line up with TRBD1. Sequenced sample: PBMCs or T cells enriched from blood (not recorded which). In nucleotides, the CDR3 is TGTGCCAGCAGCTCGTCCTACAGGGGCACCTACAATGAGCAGTTCTTC. Translated: CASSSSYRGTYNEQFF.